One and the same sample provided the 16 T cell receptor beta chains below, sequenced in a study of metastatic and nonmetastatic thyroid tumors. Prior to thyroid surgery, none of the patients had received any treatment. TCRdb used MiXCR to call clones anew from the PCR reads. The repertoire holds 35,000 to 45,000 clones, around an eighth seen once, with approximately 8.8% in the top ten. Material for sequencing was blood. The receptors come from a male donor with papillary thyroid cancer or a benign thyroid nodule (not recorded which). Some clones in this sample may be carry-over from other donors' samples.

At least ten counts were recorded for this clone. V is TRBV4-1 and J is TRBJ2-7; no reliable D call. The V and J ends lost 1 base and 5 bases respectively, with 12 bases between them. Germline-derived CDR1 and CDR2 are MGHRA and YSYEKL. The length of the CDR3 is 14 residues. The CDR3, as DNA: TGCGCCAGCAGCCAAGTGGGGAAGCGCGACGAGCAGTACTTC. Encoded protein: CASSQVGKRDEQYF.

This clone was seen at least ten times. The chain employs TRBV4-3 and TRBJ1-1; the D gene is possibly TRBD1 (5 bases). Trimming left V 4 bases short and J 4 bases short, with 10 bases between. The CDR3 runs 13 residues. CDR1 and CDR2 from the germline V gene are LGHNA and YSLEER. The CDR3 sequence: CASSPGAGTEAFF. As DNA, the CDR3 is TGCGCCAGCAGCCCTGGGGCGGGCACTGAAGCTTTCTTT.

There are many counts of this clone. The chain has TRBV28 and TRBJ2-7; D tentatively fits TRBD1 or TRBD2 (5 bases each). Germline CDR1 and CDR2: MDHEN and SYDVKM. The CDR3 is made up of 16 amino acids. Trimming stripped 2 bases from V and 3 bases from J, with 17 bases between. CDR3 coding DNA: TGTGCCAGCAGTTTACCCGGGGCAGGGACCTTCTACGAGCAGTACTTC. Encoded protein: CASSLPGAGTFYEQYF.

The chain combines TRBV4-3 with TRBJ2-1, with 9 bases lining up with TRBD1. Germline V gene sequence: CDR1 LGHNA, CDR2 YSLEER. The V and J ends lost 4 bases and 5 bases, in that order; junction bases with no gene match: 9. The CDR3 extends over 16 amino acids. The CDR3 bases are TGCGCCAGCAGCCTCCAGGGGGGACAGGGACACAATGAGCAGTTCTTC. It specifies CASSLQGGQGHNEQFF.

This clone was seen ten or more times. The chain uses TRBV25-1 and TRBJ2-7, with TRBD1 matching over 9 bases. Germline V gene data show CDR1 as MGHDK and CDR2 as SYGVNS. V lost 1 base to trimming and J lost 3 bases; unmatched junction nucleotides: 1. The CDR3 length is 14 residues. The DNA of the CDR3 is TGTGCCAGCAGTGAATTGGACAGGGGCTACGAGCAGTACTTC. It is translated as CASSELDRGYEQYF.

This clone has at least ten counts. The chain links TRBV20-1 to TRBJ2-3, with no clear D. The germline CDR1 and CDR2 sequences are DFQATT and SNEGSKA (reference sequence). V dropped 1 base and J dropped 5 bases, with 7 bases sitting between them. This CDR3 contains 12 residues. This CDR3 is CSARGYVDTQYF. In DNA form, the CDR3 reads TGCAGTGCTAGAGGATATGTAGATACGCAGTATTTT.

This clone was found many times. This chain connects TRBV27 to TRBJ2-4, with TRBD2 matching 8 bases. With V trimmed by 6 bases and J by 8 bases, 6 bases remained unmatched. CDR1 is MNHEY and CDR2 is SMNVEV in the germline V gene (reference sequence). This CDR3 region has 13 residues. CDR3 sequence (DNA): TGTGCCAGCAGCCCCGGGACTAGTGACATTCAGTACTTC. It yields the protein CASSPGTSDIQYF.

The CDR3 nucleotides are TGCGCCAGCAGCCTGGAGTGGGGGCTAGGCGAGCAGTACTTC. This gives the protein CASSLEWGLGEQYF. The V call is TRBV5-1, the J call TRBJ2-7, with D perhaps TRBD1 (6 bases). Trimming took 4 bases from V and 6 from J, leaving 17 bases between them. There are 14 residues in the CDR3. CDR1 SGHRS and CDR2 YFSETQ come from the germline V gene. Variable domain in full (rest from reference TRBV5-1 and TRBJ2-7): KAGVTQTPRYLIKTRGQQVTLSCSPISGHRSVSWYQQTPGQGLQFLFEYFSETQRNKGNFPGRFSGRQFSNSRSEMNVSTLELGDSALYLCASSLEWGLGEQYFGPGTRLTVT.

There are many counts of this clone. This rearrangement joins TRBV6-4 to TRBJ1-1, with a tentative D call TRBD1 (5 bases). CDR3 length: 15 amino acids. CDR1 MRHNA and CDR2 SNTAGT come from the germline V gene. The germline V and J ends were trimmed by 3 bases and 0 bases, with 11 bases remaining between them. The CDR3 loop is CASSEQSDMNTEAFF. CDR3 coding DNA: TGTGCCAGCAGTGAACAGTCGGACATGAACACTGAAGCTTTCTTT.

This clone was recorded a few times. A much larger clone sits a single nucleotide away, making a read error possible. The J gene is TRBJ2-7, the V gene TRBV3-1, with TRBD2 as a possible D gene (5 bases). The CDR3 length is 13 residues. The germline gives CDR1 LGHDT, CDR2 YNNKEL (reference sequence). The CDR3 is CAISRGKAYEQYF. Here the CDR3 DNA reads TGTGCCATCAGCCGAGGGAAGGCCTACGAGCAGTACTTC.

This clone was counted at least ten times. The chain combines TRBV19 with TRBJ2-1, with a weak D call TRBD2 (6 bases). The V gene's germline CDR1 is LNHDA and CDR2 SQIVND (reference sequence). This CDR3 has 16 residues. Trimming removed 4 bases from V and 5 bases from J, with 18 bases in between. The CDR3 DNA reads TGTGCCAGTAGTAACTTCGGCGGAGGGATCCACAATGAGCAGTTCTTC. Translating it yields CASSNFGGGIHNEQFF.

Ten or more counts support this clone. Written as DNA, the CDR3 is TGTGCCAGCAGTTTTCGCTGGGAGGGCAGACAGGAGACCCAGTACTTC. The encoded protein is CASSFRWEGRQETQYF. The J gene is TRBJ2-5, the V gene TRBV12-3 or TRBV12-4; the match to TRBD2 covers 7 bases. After removal of 3 bases from V and 5 bases from J, the junction contained 12 bases not matched to a gene. The CDR3 is 16 amino acids.

This clone was recorded at least ten times. The chain employs TRBV10-3 and TRBJ1-6; 7 nucleotides line up with TRBD1. The trim removed 0 bases at V and 6 bases at J, leaving 2 bases unmatched. The germline gives CDR1 ENHRY, CDR2 SYGVKD. CDR3 length: 15 residues. The CDR3 region is CAISESGQINSPLHF. CDR3 DNA: TGTGCCATCAGTGAGTCGGGACAGATTAATTCACCCCTCCACTTT.

Worth noting for this clone: A much larger clone lies a single base off, so this may be a read error. The gene calls are TRBV10-2 and TRBJ2-1; TRBD1 agrees at 8 bases. V lost 4 bases, J lost 16 bases, and 9 bases stayed unmatched. The germline V gene has CDR1 WSHSY and CDR2 SAAADI. The CDR3 is 12 residues long. CDR3 sequence reads: CASSGVWTGSFF. CDR3 sequence (DNA): TGCGCCAGCAGTGGCGTCTGGACAGGGAGTTTCTTC.

This chain uses TRBV4-3 with TRBJ2-7; 10 nucleotides match TRBD1. Germline trimming cut 4 bases from V and 4 bases from J; bases unmatched to any gene: 10. Germline assignment: CDR1 LGHNA and CDR2 YSLEER. The CDR3 length is 16 residues. CDR3 nucleotide sequence: TGCGCCAGCAGCCCTGAGATTGACAGGGGGCGGTACGAGCAGTACTTC. Its protein product is CASSPEIDRGRYEQYF.

The CDR3 DNA reads as TGTGCCAGCTCACCAAGGTCTGAGACAGCTAATTCACCCCTCCACTTT. As protein: CASSPRSETANSPLHF. The V gene is TRBV18, the J gene TRBJ1-6; a weak D match, TRBD1 (5 bases). Trimming removed 2 bases from V and 6 bases from J, with 14 bases in between. Germline values: CDR1 KGHSH, CDR2 LQKENI. The CDR3 covers 16 residues. The full variable domain, with the rest looked up from reference TRBV18 and TRBJ1-6, is NAGVMQNPRHLVRRRGQEARLRCSPMKGHSHVYWYRQLPEEGLKFMVYLQKENIIDESGMPKERFSAEFPKEGPSILRIQQVVRGDSAAYFCASSPRSETANSPLHFGNGTRLTVT.